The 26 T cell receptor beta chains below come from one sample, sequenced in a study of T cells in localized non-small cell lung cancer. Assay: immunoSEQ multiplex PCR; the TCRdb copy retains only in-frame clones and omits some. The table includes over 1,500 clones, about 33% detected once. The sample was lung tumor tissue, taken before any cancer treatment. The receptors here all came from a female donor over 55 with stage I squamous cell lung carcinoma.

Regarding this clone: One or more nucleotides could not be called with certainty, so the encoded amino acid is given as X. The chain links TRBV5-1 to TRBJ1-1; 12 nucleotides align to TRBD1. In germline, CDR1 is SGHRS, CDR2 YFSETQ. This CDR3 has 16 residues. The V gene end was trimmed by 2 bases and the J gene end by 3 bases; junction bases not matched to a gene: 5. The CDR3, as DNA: TGCGCCAGCAGCTTRGGGACAGGGGGCCTTTACACTGAAGCTTTCTTT. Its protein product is CASSXGTGGLYTEAFF. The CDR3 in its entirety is CASSLGTGGLYTEAFF.

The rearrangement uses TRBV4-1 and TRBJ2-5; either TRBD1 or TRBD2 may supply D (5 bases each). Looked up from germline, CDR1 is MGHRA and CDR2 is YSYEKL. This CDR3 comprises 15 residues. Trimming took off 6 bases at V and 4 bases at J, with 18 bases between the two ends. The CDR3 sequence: CASRTHAEGRETQYF. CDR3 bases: TGCGCCAGCAGGACACACGCCGAGGGGCGAGAGACCCAGTACTTC.

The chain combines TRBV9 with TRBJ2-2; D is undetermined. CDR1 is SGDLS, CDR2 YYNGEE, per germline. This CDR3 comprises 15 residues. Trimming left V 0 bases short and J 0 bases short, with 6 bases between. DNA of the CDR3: TGTGCCAGCAGCGTAGACAGTGCGAACACCGGGGAGCTGTTTTTT. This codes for CASSVDSANTGELFF. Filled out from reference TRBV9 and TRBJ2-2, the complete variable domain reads DSGVTQTPKHLITATGQRVTLRCSPRSGDLSVYWYQQSLDQGLQFLIQYYNGEERAKGNILERFSAQQFPDLHSELNLSSLELGDSALYFCASSVDSANTGELFFGEGSRLTVL.

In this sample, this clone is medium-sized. CDR3 nucleotides: TGTGCCAGCAGCTTGGAGCTCTCTGGAAACACCATATATTTT. Protein sequence: CASSLELSGNTIYF. V and J are TRBV11-3 and TRBJ1-3; D is unresolved. CDR1 and CDR2 from the germline V gene are SGHNT and YENEEA. The CDR3 sequence is 14 residues long. V was pared by 3 bases and J by 0 bases, with 6 bases between. Full variable domain (rest looked up from reference TRBV11-3 and TRBJ1-3): EAGVVQSPRYKIIEKKQPVAFWCNPISGHNTLYWYLQNLGQGPELLIRYENEEAVDDSQLPKDRFSAERLKGVDSTLKIQPAELGDSAVYLCASSLELSGNTIYFGEGSWLTVV.

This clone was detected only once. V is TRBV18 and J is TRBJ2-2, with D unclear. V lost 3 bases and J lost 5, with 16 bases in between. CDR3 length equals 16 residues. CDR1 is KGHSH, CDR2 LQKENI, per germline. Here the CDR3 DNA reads TGTGCCAGCTCACCCCTCCCCTCCAGCAAGACCGGGGAGCTGTTTTTT. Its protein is CASSPLPSSKTGELFF.

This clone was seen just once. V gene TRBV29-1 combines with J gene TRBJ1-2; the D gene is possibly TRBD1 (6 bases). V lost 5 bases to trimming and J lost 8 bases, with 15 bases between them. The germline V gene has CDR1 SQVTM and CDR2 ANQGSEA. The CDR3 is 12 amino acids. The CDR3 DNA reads TGCAGCGTTTTAACAGGGCAGTGGGGCTACACCTTC. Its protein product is CSVLTGQWGYTF.

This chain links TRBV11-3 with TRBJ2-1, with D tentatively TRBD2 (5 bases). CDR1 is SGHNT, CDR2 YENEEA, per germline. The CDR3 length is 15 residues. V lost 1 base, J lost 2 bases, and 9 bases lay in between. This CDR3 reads CASSLGRVTYNEQFF. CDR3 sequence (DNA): TGTGCCAGCAGCTTAGGGCGGGTTACCTACAATGAGCAGTTCTTC.

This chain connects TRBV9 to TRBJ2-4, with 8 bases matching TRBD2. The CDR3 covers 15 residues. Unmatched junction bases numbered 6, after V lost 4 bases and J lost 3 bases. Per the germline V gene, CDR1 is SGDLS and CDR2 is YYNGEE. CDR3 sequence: CASSSGLAVKNIQYF. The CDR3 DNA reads TGTGCCAGCAGCTCCGGACTAGCAGTCAAAAACATTCAGTACTTC.

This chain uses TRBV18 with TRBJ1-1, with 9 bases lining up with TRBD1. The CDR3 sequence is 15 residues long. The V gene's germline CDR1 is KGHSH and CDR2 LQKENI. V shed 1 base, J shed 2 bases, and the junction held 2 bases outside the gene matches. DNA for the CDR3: TGTGCCAGCTCACCACGACAGGGGGGAAACACTGAAGCTTTCTTT. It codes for CASSPRQGGNTEAFF.

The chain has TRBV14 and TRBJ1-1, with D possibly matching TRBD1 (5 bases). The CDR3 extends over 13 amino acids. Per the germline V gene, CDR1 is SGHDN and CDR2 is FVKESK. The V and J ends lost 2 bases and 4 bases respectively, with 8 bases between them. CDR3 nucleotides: TGTGCCAGCAGCCAAACTAGGGGCACTGAAGCTTTCTTT. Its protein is CASSQTRGTEAFF.

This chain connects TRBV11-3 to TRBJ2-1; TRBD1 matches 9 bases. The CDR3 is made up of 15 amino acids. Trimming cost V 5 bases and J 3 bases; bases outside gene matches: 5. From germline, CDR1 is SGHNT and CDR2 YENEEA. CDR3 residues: CASSQGQGDYNEQFF. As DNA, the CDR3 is TGTGCCAGCAGCCAGGGACAGGGCGACTACAATGAGCAGTTCTTC.

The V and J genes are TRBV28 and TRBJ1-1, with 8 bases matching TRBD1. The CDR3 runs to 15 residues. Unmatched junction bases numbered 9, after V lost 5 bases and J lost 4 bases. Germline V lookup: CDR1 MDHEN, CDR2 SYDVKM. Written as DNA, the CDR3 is TGTGCCAGCAGTCCAATCAGGGGGCGTGGCACTGAAGCTTTCTTT. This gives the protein CASSPIRGRGTEAFF.

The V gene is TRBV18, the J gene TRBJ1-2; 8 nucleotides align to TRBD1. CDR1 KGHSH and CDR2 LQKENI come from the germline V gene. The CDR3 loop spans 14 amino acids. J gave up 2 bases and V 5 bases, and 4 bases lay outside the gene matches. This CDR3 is CASSERTGNYGYTF. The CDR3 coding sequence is TGTGCCAGCTCAGAGAGGACAGGGAACTATGGCTACACCTTC.

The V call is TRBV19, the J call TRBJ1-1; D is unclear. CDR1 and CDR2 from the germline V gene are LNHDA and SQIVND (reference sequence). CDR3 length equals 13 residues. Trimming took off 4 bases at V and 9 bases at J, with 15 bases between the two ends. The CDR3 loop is CASSTLAGSQAFF. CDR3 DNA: TGTGCCAGTAGTACGTTAGCGGGTTCACAAGCTTTCTTT.

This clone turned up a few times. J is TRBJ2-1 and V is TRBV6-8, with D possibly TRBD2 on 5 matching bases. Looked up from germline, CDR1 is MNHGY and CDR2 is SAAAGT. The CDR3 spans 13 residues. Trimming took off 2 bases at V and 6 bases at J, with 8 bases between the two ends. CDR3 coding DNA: TGTGCCAGCAGTTACCGGGCGGGCAATGAGCAGTTCTTC. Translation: CASSYRAGNEQFF.

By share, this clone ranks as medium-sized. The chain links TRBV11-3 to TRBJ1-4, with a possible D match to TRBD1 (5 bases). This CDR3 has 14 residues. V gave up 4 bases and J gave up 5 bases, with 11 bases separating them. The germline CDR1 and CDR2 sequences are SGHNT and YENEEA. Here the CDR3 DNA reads TGTGCCAGCAGCTCCCAGGGTAGGAATGAAAAACTGTTTTTT. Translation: CASSSQGRNEKLFF.

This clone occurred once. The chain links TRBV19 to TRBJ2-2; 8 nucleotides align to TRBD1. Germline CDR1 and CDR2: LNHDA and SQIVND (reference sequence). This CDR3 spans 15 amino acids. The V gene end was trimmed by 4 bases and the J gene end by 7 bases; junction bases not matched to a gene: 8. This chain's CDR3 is CASSTRQGAVGELFF. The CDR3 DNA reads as TGTGCCAGTAGTACCCGGCAGGGGGCGGTCGGGGAGCTGTTTTTT.

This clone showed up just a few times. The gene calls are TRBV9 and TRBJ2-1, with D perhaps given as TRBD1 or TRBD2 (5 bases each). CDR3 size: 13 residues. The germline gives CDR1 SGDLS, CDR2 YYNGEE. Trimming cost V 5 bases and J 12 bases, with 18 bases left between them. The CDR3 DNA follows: TGTGCCAGCAGATTGGGGGTTGTAAGCGGGCAGTTCTTC. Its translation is CASRLGVVSGQFF. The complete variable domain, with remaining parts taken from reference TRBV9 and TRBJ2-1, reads DSGVTQTPKHLITATGQRVTLRCSPRSGDLSVYWYQQSLDQGLQFLIQYYNGEERAKGNILERFSAQQFPDLHSELNLSSLELGDSALYFCASRLGVVSGQFFGPGTRLTVL.

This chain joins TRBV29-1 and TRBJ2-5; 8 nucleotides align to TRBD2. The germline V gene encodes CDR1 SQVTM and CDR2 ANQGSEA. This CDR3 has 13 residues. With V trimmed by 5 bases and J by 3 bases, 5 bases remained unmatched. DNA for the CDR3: TGCAGCGTTTCACCGGGACTAGAAGAGACCCAGTACTTC. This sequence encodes CSVSPGLEETQYF. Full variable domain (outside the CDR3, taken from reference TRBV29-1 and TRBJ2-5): SAVISQKPSRDICQRGTSLTIQCQVDSQVTMMFWYRQQPGQSLTLIATANQGSEATYESGFVIDKFPISRPNLTFSTLTVSNMSPEDSSIYLCSVSPGLEETQYFGPGTRLLVL.

CDR3 amino acids: CASRRTGGAEAFF. As DNA, the CDR3 is TGCGCCAGCAGACGGACAGGGGGGGCTGAAGCTTTCTTT. The gene calls are TRBV4-1 and TRBJ1-1; the match to TRBD1 covers 10 bases. The CDR3 extends over 13 amino acids. V trimming: 6 bases; J trimming: 6 bases; junction bases outside the gene matches: 4. Germline loops: CDR1 MGHRA, CDR2 YSYEKL.

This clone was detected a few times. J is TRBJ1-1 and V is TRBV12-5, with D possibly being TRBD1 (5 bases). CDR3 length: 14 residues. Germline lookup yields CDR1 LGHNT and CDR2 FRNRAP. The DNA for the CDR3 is TGTGCCAGCAAAGGGGAACAAATGAACACTGAAGCTTTCTTT. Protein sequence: CASKGEQMNTEAFF.

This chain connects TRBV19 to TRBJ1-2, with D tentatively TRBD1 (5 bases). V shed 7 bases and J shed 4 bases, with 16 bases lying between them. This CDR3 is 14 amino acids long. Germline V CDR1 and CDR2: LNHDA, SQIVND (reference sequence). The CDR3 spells CASTHAGGGYGYTF. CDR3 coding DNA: TGTGCCAGTACCCACGCTGGGGGGGGCTATGGCTACACCTTC.

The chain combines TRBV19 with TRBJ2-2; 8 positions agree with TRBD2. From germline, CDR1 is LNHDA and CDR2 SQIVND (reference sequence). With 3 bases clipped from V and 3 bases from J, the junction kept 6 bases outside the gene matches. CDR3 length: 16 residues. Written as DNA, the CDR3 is TGTGCCAGTAGTATTGATAGCGGGGAATACACCGGGGAGCTGTTTTTT. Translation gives CASSIDSGEYTGELFF.

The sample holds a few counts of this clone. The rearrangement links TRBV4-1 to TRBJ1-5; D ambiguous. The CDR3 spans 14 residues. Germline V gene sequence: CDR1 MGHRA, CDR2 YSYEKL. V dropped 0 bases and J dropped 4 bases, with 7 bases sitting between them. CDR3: CASSQENLNQPQHF. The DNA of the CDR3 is TGCGCCAGCAGCCAAGAGAATCTTAATCAGCCCCAGCATTTT.

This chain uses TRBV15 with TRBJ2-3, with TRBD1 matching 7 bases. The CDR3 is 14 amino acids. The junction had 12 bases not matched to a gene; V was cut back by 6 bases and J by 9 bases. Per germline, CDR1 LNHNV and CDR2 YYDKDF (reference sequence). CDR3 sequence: CATRRDRWIETQYF. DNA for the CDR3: TGTGCCACCAGAAGGGACAGATGGATTGAGACGCAGTATTTT. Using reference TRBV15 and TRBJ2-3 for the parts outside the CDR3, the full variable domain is DAMVIQNPRYQVTQFGKPVTLSCSQTLNHNVMYWYQQKSSQAPKLLFHYYDKDFNNEADTPDNFQSRRPNTSFCFLDIRSPGLGDTAMYLCATRRDRWIETQYFGPGTRLTVL.

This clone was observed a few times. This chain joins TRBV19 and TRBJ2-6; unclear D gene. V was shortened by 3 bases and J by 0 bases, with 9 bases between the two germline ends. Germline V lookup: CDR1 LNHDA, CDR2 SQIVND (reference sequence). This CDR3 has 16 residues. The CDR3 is CASSILSVSGANVLTF. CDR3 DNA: TGTGCCAGTAGTATTCTCTCGGTCTCTGGGGCCAACGTCCTGACTTTC.